One and the same sample provided the 14 T cell receptor beta chains below, sequenced in a study of post-analysis software for immune sequencing data. General observations from the study: In patients, five or six TRBV segments were more frequent than in controls, with TRBV5-6, TRBV5-1 and TRBV20-1 among them.

These TCRs' antigens remain unknown. The TCR beta cDNA libraries carried unique molecular identifiers. TCRdb reprocessed the PCR reads via MiXCR and lists one record per CDR3 protein. The sample comprises hundreds of thousands of distinct CDR3 sequences, 45% of which are singletons, and 9.5% to 13% rests with the top ten. Sequences were obtained from blood. These receptor sequences come from a girl aged 10 to 17 with multiple sclerosis.

The table lists this clonotype with a few counts. Germline and junction disagree at one end, which may indicate a read error. V gene TRBV7-9 combines with J gene TRBJ2-1; D gene unclear. The CDR3 length is 16 residues. The germline V gene has CDR1 SEHNR and CDR2 FQNEAQ (reference sequence). For the CDR3, the DNA is TGTGCCAACAGCTCACCTCCGGATTTGTCCTACAATGAGCAGTTCTTC. It is translated as CANSSPPDLSYNEQFF.

This clonotype was observed a handful of times. The chain uses TRBV20-1 and TRBJ2-7; 10 bases are shared with TRBD2. This CDR3 contains 14 residues. Germline CDR1 reads DFQATT; CDR2 reads SNEGSKA (reference sequence). Germline trimming cut 5 bases from V and 4 bases from J; bases unmatched to any gene: 8. For the CDR3, the DNA is TGCAGTGCTCGCCCCAGCGGGAGGGTTTACGAGCAGTACTTC. Translating it yields CSARPSGRVYEQYF.

This rearrangement joins TRBV4-3 to TRBJ1-2, with D unclear. V was trimmed by 0 bases and J by 5 bases, leaving 13 bases between them. In germline, CDR1 is LGHNA, CDR2 YSLEER. This CDR3 has 15 amino acids. For the CDR3, the DNA is TGCGCCAGCAGCCAAGATCGCGGGCGTCCTTATGGCTACACCTTC. It translates to CASSQDRGRPYGYTF.

The chain links TRBV5-1 to TRBJ2-1, with a tentative D call TRBD1 (9 bases). The CDR3 covers 17 residues. Germline V CDR1 and CDR2: SGHRS, YFSETQ. V lost 4 bases, J lost 4 bases, and 21 bases lay in between. The CDR3 loop is CASSPTRGGTGYNEQFF. The CDR3 DNA is TGCGCCAGCAGCCCGACGCGCGGGGGGACAGGGTACAATGAGCAGTTCTTC. The full variable domain, completed using reference TRBV5-1 and TRBJ2-1, is KAGVTQTPRYLIKTRGQQVTLSCSPISGHRSVSWYQQTPGQGLQFLFEYFSETQRNKGNFPGRFSGRQFSNSRSEMNVSTLELGDSALYLCASSPTRGGTGYNEQFFGPGTRLTVL.

The genes are TRBV10-3 and TRBJ2-7; 7 bases agree with TRBD1. This CDR3 region has 12 residues. Trimming took 10 bases from V and 0 from J; bases not matched to a gene: 3. Germline V gives CDR1 ENHRY, CDR2 SYGVKD. CDR3: CATWTGSYEQYF. As DNA, the CDR3 is TGTGCCACCTGGACAGGCTCCTACGAGCAGTACTTC.

This CDR3 is CASSQPTGSSYNEQFF. CDR3 bases: TGTGCCAGCAGCCAACCGACAGGGAGCTCCTACAATGAGCAGTTCTTC. The J gene is TRBJ2-1, the V gene TRBV3-1; 7 bases are shared with TRBD1. The CDR3 totals 16 residues. V trimming: 2 bases; J trimming: 0 bases; junction bases outside the gene matches: 4. From germline, CDR1 is LGHDT and CDR2 YNNKEL (reference sequence).

The V gene is TRBV30, the J gene TRBJ2-1; tentatively, D is TRBD1 (5 bases). The CDR3 loop spans 12 amino acids. Trimming pared 2 bases from V and 6 bases from J, leaving 8 bases between. Germline CDR1 GTSNPN, CDR2 SVGIG (reference sequence). CDR3 DNA sequence: TGTGCCTGGAGTCGACAGAGCAATGAGCAGTTCTTC. Protein sequence: CAWSRQSNEQFF. Drawing the rest from reference TRBV30 and TRBJ2-1, the complete variable domain is SQTIHQWPATLVQPVGSPLSLECTVEGTSNPNLYWYRQAAGRGLQLLFYSVGIGQISSEVPQNLSASRPQDRQFILSSKKLLLSDSGFYLCAWSRQSNEQFFGPGTRLTVL.

The chain carries TRBV7-2 and TRBJ2-7, with D perhaps TRBD2 (6 bases). Germline lookup yields CDR1 SGHTA and CDR2 FQGNSA. Trimming stripped 0 bases from V and 2 bases from J, with 11 bases between. This CDR3 has 15 residues. The CDR3 DNA reads as TGTGCCAGCAGCTTAGCAGGTGGGGGGACCTACGAGCAGTACTTC. Amino acids: CASSLAGGGTYEQYF.

In regard to this clonotype: The junction departs from the called germline gene at one end, perhaps through a read error. The V gene is TRBV7-2, the J gene TRBJ2-4; no clear D. Germline V gene lookup returns CDR1 SGHTA and CDR2 FQGNSA. There are 16 residues in the CDR3. CDR3 nucleotides: TGTGCCAGCAGCTTAGAGCACCCGATAGCCAAAGACATTCAGTACTTC. Its protein product is CASSLEHPIAKDIQYF.

This clonotype appeared a few times. V is TRBV25-1 and J is TRBJ2-7, with unresolved D. This CDR3 has 12 amino acids. V lost 5 bases, J lost 3 bases, and 8 bases lay in between. Germline CDR1 and CDR2: MGHDK and SYGVNS. CDR3 DNA sequence: TGTGCCAGCAGTTCAGCCTACTACGAGCAGTACTTC. It yields the protein CASSSAYYEQYF.

The chain combines TRBV28 with TRBJ2-7; the D gene is possibly TRBD1 (5 bases). The germline V gene has CDR1 MDHEN and CDR2 SYDVKM. The CDR3 is 15 residues long. V lost 5 bases and J lost 2, with 16 bases in between. The CDR3, as DNA: TGTGCCAGCAGTCTAGGTACAGGTGAAGCCTACGAGCAGTACTTC. This codes for CASSLGTGEAYEQYF.

The V and J genes are TRBV10-3 and TRBJ1-5; D is ambiguous. CDR1 and CDR2 (germline): ENHRY, SYGVKD. The V and J ends lost 4 bases and 2 bases respectively, with 6 bases between them. This CDR3 is built from 13 residues. The CDR3 here is CAISGQGNQPQHF. The CDR3 nucleotides read TGTGCCATCAGTGGTCAGGGCAATCAGCCCCAGCATTTT.

This clonotype was detected only a few times. The genes are TRBV7-2 and TRBJ2-7; D remains unclear. There are 12 residues in the CDR3. The V and J ends lost 5 bases and 6 bases respectively, with 11 bases between them. CDR1 SGHTA and CDR2 FQGNSA come from the germline V gene. CDR3 nucleotides: TGTGCCAGCAGCCGCCCCCGGAGCGAGCAGTACTTC. This translates into CASSRPRSEQYF.

This clonotype was counted only a few times. The chain combines TRBV29-1 with TRBJ2-1; 12 bases fit TRBD2. Germline assignment: CDR1 SQVTM and CDR2 ANQGSEA. With 3 bases clipped from V and 5 bases from J, the junction kept 2 bases outside the gene matches. The length of the CDR3 is 14 residues. The CDR3: CSVDLAGGNNEQFF. The CDR3 bases are TGCAGCGTTGATCTAGCGGGAGGGAACAATGAGCAGTTCTTC.